Presented here are 9 T cell receptor beta chains from one specimen sequenced in a study of blood T cells in healthy people across ages. A second roughly 6 to 12 cycle PCR used barcoded and J-beta primers. Each CDR3 protein is one row after TCRdb ran MiXCR on the 5' RACE reads. The sample yields about 690,000 distinct CDR3 sequences, around 41% seen once. Input material: blood. The origin of the receptors is an elderly man in good health.

This clonotype was found a few times. The CDR3 protein is CASSLTSGVYEQYF. The CDR3 bases are TGTGCCAGCAGCTTGACTAGTGGTGTGTACGAGCAGTACTTC. The chain employs TRBV5-8 and TRBJ2-7; tentative D call: TRBD2 (5 bases). V was clipped by 1 base and J by 4 bases, with 12 bases between them. The CDR3 loop spans 14 amino acids. CDR1 is SGHTS and CDR2 is YDEGEE in the germline V gene.

This clonotype came up a few times. V and J are TRBV11-3 and TRBJ1-1; D is undetermined. Germline values: CDR1 SGHNT, CDR2 YENEEA. The CDR3 runs 13 residues. V was cut by 5 bases and J by 1 base, with 8 bases left in between. CDR3 amino acids: CASSRRPNTEAFF. Written as DNA, the CDR3 is TGTGCCAGCAGCAGAAGACCGAACACTGAAGCTTTCTTT.

The chain uses TRBV15 and TRBJ2-4; 8 nucleotides agree with TRBD2. CDR1 is LNHNV and CDR2 is YYDKDF in the germline V gene (reference sequence). The CDR3 runs to 14 residues. Trimming took 5 bases from V and 5 from J; bases not matched to a gene: 5. In DNA form, the CDR3 reads TGTGCCACCAGCCCCGGGGGGGCCCAAAACATTCAGTACTTC. Protein product: CATSPGGAQNIQYF.

The CDR3 DNA reads TGCAGTGCCAGACAGCGGGAGGCCCCTCGTGGAGATACGCAGTATTTT. Translation gives CSARQREAPRGDTQYF. V gene TRBV20-1 combines with J gene TRBJ2-3, with 9 bases lining up with TRBD2. The germline V gene encodes CDR1 DFQATT and CDR2 SNEGSKA (reference sequence). V lost 6 bases and J lost 5; bases outside the gene matches: 15. The CDR3 has 16 amino acids.

Only a few counts were recorded for this clonotype. The chain uses TRBV12-3 or TRBV12-4 and TRBJ2-7; TRBD2 agrees at 7 bases. The CDR3 is made up of 14 amino acids. With V trimmed by 5 bases and J by 5 bases, 9 bases remained unmatched. The CDR3 here is CASSGRRELNEQYF. DNA for the CDR3: TGTGCCAGCAGTGGGAGGCGGGAGCTGAACGAGCAGTACTTC.

There are many counts of this clonotype. CDR3 amino acids: CASSQDLAGGINYGYTF. CDR3 nucleotide sequence: TGTGCCAGCAGCCAAGATTTGGCAGGGGGCATAAACTATGGCTACACCTTC. The rearrangement joins TRBV4-2 to TRBJ1-2; 8 bases map to TRBD1. Germline lookup yields CDR1 LGHNA and CDR2 YNFKEQ. The CDR3 is 17 amino acids. J gave up 2 bases and V 0 bases, and 8 bases lay outside the gene matches.

The rearrangement links TRBV2 to TRBJ2-7, with D unclear. Germline V CDR1 and CDR2: SNHLY, FYNNEI. The CDR3 has 11 residues. The germline V and J ends were trimmed by 6 bases and 12 bases, with 15 bases remaining between them. The CDR3 spells CASSVEAVLYF. The DNA of the CDR3 is TGTGCCAGCAGCGTTGAGGCAGTACTGTACTTC.

This clonotype appeared a single time. This may be a read error, as it is one base from a much larger clone. The chain employs TRBV6-6 and TRBJ2-1; TRBD2 might be the D (6 bases). The ends were cut back, 2 bases at V and 10 bases at J, with 21 bases in the middle. The CDR3 totals 16 residues. Germline V gene data show CDR1 as MNHNY and CDR2 as SVGAGI (reference sequence). The chain's CDR3 is CASSYRRSGVWYEQFF. The DNA of the CDR3 is TGTGCCAGCAGTTACCGGCGATCGGGGGTCTGGTACGAGCAGTTCTTC.

V and J are TRBV20-1 and TRBJ2-7; TRBD2 aligns across 7 bases. Looked up from germline, CDR1 is DFQATT and CDR2 is SNEGSKA (reference sequence). The CDR3 contains 15 residues. The V gene end was trimmed by 6 bases and the J gene end by 2 bases; junction bases not matched to a gene: 13. CDR3 nucleotides: TGCAGTGCGAAGCCCCCTAGCGGAGGGGCCTACGAGCAGTACTTC. This codes for CSAKPPSGGAYEQYF.